One and the same sample provided the 28 T cell receptor beta chains below, sequenced in a study of PD-L1 blockade in urothelial cancer. The data were produced by immunoSEQ multiplex PCR, yet TCRdb's version contains in-frame clones alone and is incomplete. The data hold 85,000 to 95,000 clones, with more than 80% observed a single time. Stated time point: pretreatment peripheral blood. This sample comprised PBMCs, obtained around atezolizumab (anti-PD-L1) treatment. All receptors come from a woman of 80 years or more with urothelial cancer.

This chain uses TRBV27 with TRBJ1-2, with D possibly being TRBD1 (5 bases). The CDR3 is 15 residues long. Per the germline V gene, CDR1 is MNHEY and CDR2 is SMNVEV (reference sequence). Trimming shortened V by 4 bases and J by 2 bases, and 14 bases separated the two germline ends. The CDR3 bases are TGTGCCAGCAGTTCCGTCATCGGACACAACTATGGCTACACCTTC. This codes for CASSSVIGHNYGYTF.

The count of this clone is one. The chain recombines TRBV30 with TRBJ2-5; D perhaps matches TRBD2 (6 bases). Germline-derived CDR1 and CDR2 are GTSNPN and SVGIG (reference sequence). The CDR3 sequence is 12 residues long. V was shortened by 3 bases and J by 4 bases, with 9 bases between the two germline ends. The CDR3 DNA reads TGTGCCTGGAGGTCCGGGGGAGAGACCCAGTACTTC. Its protein is CAWRSGGETQYF.

The chain carries TRBV19 and TRBJ2-2; D uncertain. The CDR3 is 15 residues long. Germline V gives CDR1 LNHDA, CDR2 SQIVND (reference sequence). V gave up 3 bases and J gave up 0 bases, with 8 bases separating them. CDR3 DNA: TGTGCCAGTAGTATTGACCGGGCGAACACCGGGGAGCTGTTTTTT. This encodes CASSIDRANTGELFF.

This chain connects TRBV5-4 to TRBJ2-7; no definite D call. CDR1 and CDR2 (germline): SGHNT, YYREEE (reference sequence). V was trimmed by 0 bases and J by 2 bases, leaving 12 bases between them. This CDR3 spans 15 amino acids. CDR3: CASSLGGLAAYEQYF. In DNA, the CDR3 is TGTGCCAGCAGCTTGGGAGGATTAGCAGCCTACGAGCAGTACTTC. Variable domain in full (rest from reference TRBV5-4 and TRBJ2-7): ETGVTQSPTHLIKTRGQQVTLRCSSQSGHNTVSWYQQALGQGPQFIFQYYREEENGRGNFPPRFSGLQFPNYSSELNVNALELDDSALYLCASSLGGLAAYEQYFGPGTRLTVT.

The genes are TRBV19 and TRBJ1-5; no reliable D call. The CDR3 sequence is 13 residues long. CDR1 and CDR2 from the germline V gene are LNHDA and SQIVND (reference sequence). Trimming stripped 2 bases from V and 3 bases from J, with 5 bases between. The CDR3 DNA follows: TGTGCCAGTAGTATATATGTCAATCAGCCCCAGCATTTT. It codes for CASSIYVNQPQHF.

The V gene is TRBV14, the J gene TRBJ2-2; 11 positions match TRBD2. CDR3 length: 16 residues. CDR1 is SGHDN and CDR2 is FVKESK in the germline V gene. The V gene end was trimmed by 4 bases and the J gene end by 6 bases; junction bases not matched to a gene: 7. The CDR3 loop is CASSPRGTSGAGELFF. The CDR3 DNA sequence: TGTGCCAGCAGCCCGAGGGGGACTAGCGGCGCCGGGGAGCTGTTTTTT.

The rearrangement links TRBV28 to TRBJ2-4; 13 bases fit TRBD2. Germline CDR1 and CDR2: MDHEN and SYDVKM. V lost 3 bases, J lost 9 bases, and 11 bases stayed unmatched. The CDR3 covers 17 residues. CDR3 in amino acids: CASSLGTSGKRGSIQYF. CDR3 coding DNA: TGTGCCAGCAGTTTGGGGACTAGCGGGAAGAGGGGGAGCATTCAGTACTTC.

The chain links TRBV20-1 to TRBJ1-2; no firm D call. V gave up 5 bases and J gave up 7 bases, with 11 bases separating them. Germline CDR1 DFQATT, CDR2 SNEGSKA (reference sequence). The CDR3 runs 11 residues. The CDR3 DNA sequence: TGCAGTGCTTGGAGTTACGGTGGCTACACCTTC. Its protein is CSAWSYGGYTF.

This chain connects TRBV28 to TRBJ2-7; D remains unclear. CDR3 size: 15 residues. Germline assignment: CDR1 MDHEN and CDR2 SYDVKM. V was trimmed by 5 bases and J by 2 bases, leaving 16 bases between them. The CDR3 protein is CASSASPGSTYEQYF. The CDR3 region has the DNA TGTGCCAGCAGTGCCTCACCGGGTTCCACCTACGAGCAGTACTTC.

The sample holds one count of this clone. This rearrangement joins TRBV7-2 to TRBJ1-3; the D gene is possibly TRBD1 (6 bases). The V gene lost 2 bases and the J gene lost 4 bases, with 12 bases spanning the gap. The CDR3 extends over 15 amino acids. The germline CDR1 and CDR2 sequences are SGHTA and FQGNSA. The CDR3 nucleotides read TGTGCCAGCAGCTTATCTGGTGGGGGCGGAAACACCATATATTTT. It encodes CASSLSGGGGNTIYF.

This rearrangement joins TRBV7-8 to TRBJ1-1; perhaps TRBD1 as D (6 bases). With 7 bases removed from V and 6 bases from J, the gap between germline ends came to 21 bases. CDR3 length: 15 amino acids. CDR1 and CDR2 (germline): SGHVS, FQNEAQ. In nucleotides, the CDR3 is TGTGCCAGCACCCTAGGACGGGACAACAACCCTGAAGCTTTCTTT. This gives the protein CASTLGRDNNPEAFF. Full variable domain (missing parts from reference TRBV7-8 and TRBJ1-1): GAGVSQSPRYKVAKRGQDVALRCDPISGHVSLFWYQQALGQGPEFLTYFQNEAQLDKSGLPSDRFFAERPEGSVSTLKIQRTQQEDSAVYLCASTLGRDNNPEAFFGQGTRLTVV.

This chain uses TRBV7-9 with TRBJ1-2; 7 bases fit TRBD1. CDR3 size: 13 residues. Per the germline V gene, CDR1 is SEHNR and CDR2 is FQNEAQ (reference sequence). J gave up 2 bases and V 5 bases, and 2 bases lay outside the gene matches. The CDR3 sequence is CASSPTGNYGYTF. Written as DNA, the CDR3 is TGTGCCAGCAGCCCGACAGGGAACTATGGCTACACCTTC.

V and J are TRBV11-3 and TRBJ2-3; 11 nucleotides agree with TRBD2. V shed 1 base and J 11 bases; nucleotides not matched to a gene: 2. Germline V gives CDR1 SGHNT, CDR2 YENEEA. The CDR3 is 13 residues long. The CDR3, as DNA: TGTGCCAGCAGCTTAGCACTAGCGGGGGAGCAGTATTTT. Translating it yields CASSLALAGEQYF.

This rearrangement joins TRBV5-1 to TRBJ1-5, with TRBD1 matching 10 bases. The CDR3 covers 15 residues. Losses at the gene ends were 2 bases for V and 7 bases for J; bases not matched to a gene: 6. Germline assignment: CDR1 SGHRS and CDR2 YFSETQ. In nucleotides, the CDR3 is TGCGCCAGCAGCTTTGGGACAGGGGAAGGACAGCCCCAGCATTTT. Translation: CASSFGTGEGQPQHF.

CDR3 DNA: TGTGCCTACCTAGAGGGAGGGCTTTGGGGCTACACCTTC. Protein product: CAYLEGGLWGYTF. This chain uses TRBV30 with TRBJ1-2; D unclear. The CDR3 runs 13 residues. Germline V CDR1 and CDR2: GTSNPN, SVGIG (reference sequence). Trimming shortened V by 7 bases and J by 8 bases, and 20 bases separated the two germline ends. The whole variable domain, remainder taken from reference TRBV30 and TRBJ1-2, is SQTIHQWPATLVQPVGSPLSLECTVEGTSNPNLYWYRQAAGRGLQLLFYSVGIGQISSEVPQNLSASRPQDRQFILSSKKLLLSDSGFYLCAYLEGGLWGYTFGSGTRLTVV.

The chain recombines TRBV2 with TRBJ2-2; 8 positions match TRBD1. The CDR3 contains 15 residues. CDR1 is SNHLY, CDR2 FYNNEI, per germline. Losses at the gene ends were 3 bases for V and 2 bases for J; bases not matched to a gene: 2. As DNA, the CDR3 is TGTGCCAGCAGTGACGGACAGGGAAACACCGGGGAGCTGTTTTTT. This translates into CASSDGQGNTGELFF.

This clone was seen a single time. J is TRBJ2-6 and V is TRBV28; TRBD1 aligns across 10 bases. Per germline, CDR1 MDHEN and CDR2 SYDVKM. The CDR3 has 17 amino acids. Losses at the gene ends were 4 bases for V and 0 bases for J; bases not matched to a gene: 3. In nucleotides, the CDR3 is TGTGCCAGCAGTTGGGGACAGGGGCGCTCTGGGGCCAACGTCCTGACTTTC. It encodes CASSWGQGRSGANVLTF.

V and J are TRBV5-6 and TRBJ1-1, with D possibly TRBD1 on 5 matching bases. The CDR3 totals 13 residues. Germline lookup yields CDR1 SGHDT and CDR2 YYEEEE. V was shortened by 2 bases and J by 5 bases, with 10 bases between the two germline ends. CDR3 coding DNA: TGTGCCAGCAGCTTAATCGGGGGGACTGAAGCTTTCTTT. This sequence encodes CASSLIGGTEAFF.

The chain couples TRBV7-7 to TRBJ2-1; TRBD2 matches at 16 bases. The CDR3 sequence is 16 residues long. Germline-derived CDR1 and CDR2 are SSHAT and FNYEAQ (reference sequence). Unmatched junction bases numbered 7, after V lost 4 bases and J lost 10 bases. The CDR3 spells CASSSGLAGGSGEQFF. CDR3 sequence (DNA): TGTGCCAGCAGCTCGGGACTAGCGGGAGGGAGTGGAGAGCAGTTCTTC. Looking up the rest from reference TRBV7-7 and TRBJ2-1 gives the full variable domain: GAGVSQSPRYKVTKRGQDVTLRCDPISSHATLYWYQQALGQGPEFLTYFNYEAQPDKSGLPSDRFSAERPEGSISTLTIQRTEQRDSAMYRCASSSGLAGGSGEQFFGPGTRLTVL.

This chain connects TRBV5-4 to TRBJ1-1, with D possibly being TRBD1 (5 bases). V was clipped by 4 bases and J by 4 bases, with 8 bases between them. The CDR3 covers 12 residues. The germline CDR1 and CDR2 sequences are SGHNT and YYREEE (reference sequence). The CDR3: CASSSDSTEAFF. DNA for the CDR3: TGTGCCAGCAGCAGCGACAGCACTGAAGCTTTCTTT.

This sequence joins TRBV10-3 and TRBJ1-2; the match to TRBD1 covers 7 bases. CDR3 length: 11 amino acids. V dropped 11 bases and J dropped 2; count of bases not matched to a gene: 2. Germline V gives CDR1 ENHRY, CDR2 SYGVKD. The DNA of the CDR3 is TGTGCCGCGACAGGGAACTATGGCTACACCTTC. It codes for CAATGNYGYTF.

Concerning this clone: Within the sample, other DNA sequences also encode this same CDR3. The gene calls are TRBV10-2 and TRBJ1-2; D is uncertain. CDR3 size: 13 residues. Deletions cut 0 bases from V and 11 bases from J, with 13 bases between. The germline CDR1 and CDR2 sequences are WSHSY and SAAADI. The CDR3 region is CASSESAGPGYTF. The CDR3 DNA sequence: TGCGCCAGCAGTGAGTCTGCGGGTCCTGGTTACACCTTC.

The V call is TRBV7-8, the J call TRBJ2-1; D perhaps matches TRBD2 (6 bases). V lost 5 bases and J 0 bases, leaving 14 bases between the germline ends. CDR3 length equals 16 residues. Germline-derived CDR1 and CDR2 are SGHVS and FQNEAQ. The CDR3 DNA reads TGTGCCAGCAGCACCACTAGCACCCGCTCCTACAATGAGCAGTTCTTC. As protein: CASSTTSTRSYNEQFF.

The count of this clone is one. The chain has TRBV7-8 and TRBJ2-5, with unresolved D. The CDR3 length is 13 residues. V was cut by 5 bases and J by 1 base, with 8 bases left in between. Germline assignment: CDR1 SGHVS and CDR2 FQNEAQ. The CDR3 DNA reads as TGTGCCAGCAGCCCCCGCGGCCAAGAGACCCAGTACTTC. Protein product: CASSPRGQETQYF.

The chain links TRBV9 to TRBJ2-1; D is possibly TRBD2 (6 bases). Trimming took off 0 bases at V and 5 bases at J, with 12 bases between the two ends. Germline V lookup: CDR1 SGDLS, CDR2 YYNGEE. This CDR3 comprises 15 residues. The CDR3 loop reads CASSVGAGPNNEQFF. CDR3 in DNA: TGTGCCAGCAGCGTAGGGGCGGGACCAAACAATGAGCAGTTCTTC.

This chain uses TRBV11-2 with TRBJ2-3, with 8 bases lining up with TRBD2. The CDR3 is 13 residues long. Germline values: CDR1 SGHAT, CDR2 FQNNGV. The V segment lost 5 bases and the J segment 13 bases; nucleotides outside the gene matches: 11. The CDR3 spells CASSHNRGLAKYF. The CDR3 coding sequence is TGTGCCAGCAGCCACAACCGAGGACTAGCTAAGTATTTT.

This chain joins TRBV6-5 and TRBJ1-4; 9 nucleotides line up with TRBD1. Per germline, CDR1 MNHEY and CDR2 SVGAGI. This CDR3 has 13 residues. V shed 6 bases and J 8 bases; nucleotides not matched to a gene: 4. CDR3 sequence reads: CASRGTGSEKLFF. The DNA for the CDR3 is TGTGCCAGCAGGGGGACAGGGTCCGAAAAACTGTTTTTT.

This sequence joins TRBV14 and TRBJ2-2; 9 bases are a match to TRBD2. The V gene end was trimmed by 6 bases and the J gene end by 6 bases; junction bases not matched to a gene: 8. Germline loops: CDR1 SGHDN, CDR2 FVKESK. The CDR3 extends over 15 amino acids. The CDR3 sequence: CASSIIAGAAGELFF. The CDR3 nucleotides are TGTGCCAGCAGTATAATAGCGGGAGCGGCCGGGGAGCTGTTTTTT.